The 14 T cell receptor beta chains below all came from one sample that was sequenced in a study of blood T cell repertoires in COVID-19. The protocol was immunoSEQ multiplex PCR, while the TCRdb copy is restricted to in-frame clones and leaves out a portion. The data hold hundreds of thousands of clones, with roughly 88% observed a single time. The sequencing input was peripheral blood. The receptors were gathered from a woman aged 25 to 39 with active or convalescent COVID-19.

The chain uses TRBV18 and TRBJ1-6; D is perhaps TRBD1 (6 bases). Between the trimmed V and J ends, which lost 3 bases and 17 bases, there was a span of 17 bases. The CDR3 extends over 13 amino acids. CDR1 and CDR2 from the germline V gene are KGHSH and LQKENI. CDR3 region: CASSPSRTVRIHF. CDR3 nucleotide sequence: TGTGCCAGCTCACCCTCCAGGACAGTTAGGATCCACTTT.

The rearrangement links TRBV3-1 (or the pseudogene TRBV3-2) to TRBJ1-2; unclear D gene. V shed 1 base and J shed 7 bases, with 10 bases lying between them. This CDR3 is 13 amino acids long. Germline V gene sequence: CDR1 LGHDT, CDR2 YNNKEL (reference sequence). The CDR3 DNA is TGTGCCAGCAGCCAAGGCACTACCGGTGGCTACACCTTC. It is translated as CASSQGTTGGYTF.

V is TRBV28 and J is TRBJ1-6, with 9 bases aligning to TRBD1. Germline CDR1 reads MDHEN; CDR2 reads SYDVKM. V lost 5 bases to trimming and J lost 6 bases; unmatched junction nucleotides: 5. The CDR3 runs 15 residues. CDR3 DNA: TGTGCCAGCAGTCCTAGGGACAGGGTTAATTCACCCCTCCACTTT. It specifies CASSPRDRVNSPLHF.

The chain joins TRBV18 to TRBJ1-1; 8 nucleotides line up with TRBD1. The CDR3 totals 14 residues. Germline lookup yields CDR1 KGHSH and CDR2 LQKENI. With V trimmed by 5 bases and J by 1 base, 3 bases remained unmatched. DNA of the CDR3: TGTGCCAGCTCATACGGGACAGGGAACACTGAAGCTTTCTTT. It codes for CASSYGTGNTEAFF.

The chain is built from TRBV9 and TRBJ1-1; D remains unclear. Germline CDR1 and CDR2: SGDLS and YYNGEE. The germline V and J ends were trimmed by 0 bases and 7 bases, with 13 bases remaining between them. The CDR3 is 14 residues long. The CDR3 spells CASSVEMGRYEAFF. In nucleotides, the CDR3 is TGTGCCAGCAGCGTAGAAATGGGGAGGTATGAAGCTTTCTTT.

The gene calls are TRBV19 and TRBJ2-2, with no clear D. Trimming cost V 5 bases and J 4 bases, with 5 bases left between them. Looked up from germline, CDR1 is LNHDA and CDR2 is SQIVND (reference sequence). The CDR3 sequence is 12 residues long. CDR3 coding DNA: TGTGCCAGTAGTCCGAGCACCGGGGAGCTGTTTTTT. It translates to CASSPSTGELFF.

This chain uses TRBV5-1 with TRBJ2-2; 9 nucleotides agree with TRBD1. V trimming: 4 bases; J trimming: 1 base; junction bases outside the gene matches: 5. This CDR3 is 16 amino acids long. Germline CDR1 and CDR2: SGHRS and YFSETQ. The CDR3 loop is CASSAGTGQNTGELFF. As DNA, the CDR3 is TGCGCCAGCAGCGCCGGGACAGGGCAGAACACCGGGGAGCTGTTTTTT.

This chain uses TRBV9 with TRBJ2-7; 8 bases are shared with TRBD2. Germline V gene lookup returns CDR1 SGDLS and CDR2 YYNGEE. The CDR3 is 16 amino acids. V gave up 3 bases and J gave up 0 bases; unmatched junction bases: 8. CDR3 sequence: CASSAPGGTSSYEQYF. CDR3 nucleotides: TGTGCCAGCAGCGCCCCGGGGGGGACGTCCTCCTACGAGCAGTACTTC.

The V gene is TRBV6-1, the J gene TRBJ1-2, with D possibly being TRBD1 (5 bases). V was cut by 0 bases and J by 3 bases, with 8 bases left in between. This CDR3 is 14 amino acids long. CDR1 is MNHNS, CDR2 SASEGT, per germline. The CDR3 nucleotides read TGTGCCAGCAGTGAAGCCAGGGTTGACTATGGCTACACCTTC. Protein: CASSEARVDYGYTF.

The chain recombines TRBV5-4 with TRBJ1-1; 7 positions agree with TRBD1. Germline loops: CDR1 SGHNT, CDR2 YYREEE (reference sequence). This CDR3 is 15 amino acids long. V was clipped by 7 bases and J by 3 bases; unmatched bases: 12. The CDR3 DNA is TGTGCCAGCCATGATAGGGGGCTCGGTCACACTGAAGCTTTCTTT. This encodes CASHDRGLGHTEAFF.

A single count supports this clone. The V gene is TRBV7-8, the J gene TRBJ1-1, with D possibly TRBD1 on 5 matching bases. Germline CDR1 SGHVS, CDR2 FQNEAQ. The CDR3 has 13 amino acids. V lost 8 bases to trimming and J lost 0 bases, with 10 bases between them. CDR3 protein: CASYQGLNTEAFF. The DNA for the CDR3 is TGTGCCAGCTATCAGGGATTGAACACTGAAGCTTTCTTT.

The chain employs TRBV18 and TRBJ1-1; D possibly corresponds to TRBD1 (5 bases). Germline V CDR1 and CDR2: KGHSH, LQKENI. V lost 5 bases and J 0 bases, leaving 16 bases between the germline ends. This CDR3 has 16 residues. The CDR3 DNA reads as TGTGCCAGCTCAGCTACTAAGGACACTTTGAACACTGAAGCTTTCTTT. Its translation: CASSATKDTLNTEAFF. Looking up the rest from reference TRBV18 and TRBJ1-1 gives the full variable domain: NAGVMQNPRHLVRRRGQEARLRCSPMKGHSHVYWYRQLPEEGLKFMVYLQKENIIDESGMPKERFSAEFPKEGPSILRIQQVVRGDSAAYFCASSATKDTLNTEAFFGQGTRLTVV.

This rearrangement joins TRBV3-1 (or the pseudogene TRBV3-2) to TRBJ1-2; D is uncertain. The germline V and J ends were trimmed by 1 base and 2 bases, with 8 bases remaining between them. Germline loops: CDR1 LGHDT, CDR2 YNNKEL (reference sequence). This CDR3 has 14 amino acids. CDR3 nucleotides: TGTGCCAGCAGCCAAGCCGGGATAAACTATGGCTACACCTTC. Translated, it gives CASSQAGINYGYTF.

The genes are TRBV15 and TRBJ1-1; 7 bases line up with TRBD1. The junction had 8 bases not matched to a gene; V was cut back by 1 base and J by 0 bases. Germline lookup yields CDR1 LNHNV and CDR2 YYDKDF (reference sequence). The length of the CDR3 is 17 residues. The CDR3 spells CATSRVIPGTVNTEAFF. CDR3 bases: TGTGCCACCAGCAGAGTAATTCCCGGGACAGTGAACACTGAAGCTTTCTTT. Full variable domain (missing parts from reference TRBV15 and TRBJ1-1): DAMVIQNPRYQVTQFGKPVTLSCSQTLNHNVMYWYQQKSSQAPKLLFHYYDKDFNNEADTPDNFQSRRPNTSFCFLDIRSPGLGDTAMYLCATSRVIPGTVNTEAFFGQGTRLTVV.